The sequence of this T cell receptor (beta chain) was determined in a study of Ad26.COV2.S vaccination and SARS-CoV-2 variants. The CDR3 loop spans 15 amino acids. V lost 0 bases to trimming and J lost 4 bases, with 10 bases between them. Germline V gives CDR1 SGDLS, CDR2 YYNGEE. The study, taken as a whole, reports: Participants given vaccine showed non-spike TCR breadth similar to that of placebo recipients.

Here immunoSEQ multiplex PCR was the method, and the copy in TCRdb shows in-frame clones only, minus some. The sample holds around 320,000 clones, approximately 80% seen once. Treatment given: some 20 received Ad26.COV2.S at low or high dose, single or two shots; about 5 received placebo; per-sample allocation not given. On day 63 after the first injection, vaccine and placebo recipients gave samples. Comment on this clone: Antigen specificity is unknown. Other DNA sequences in the same sample also yield this CDR3.

Sequencing was performed on peripheral blood, taken in a trial of Ad26.COV2.S vaccine versus placebo. The sequence came from a person aged 18 to 59 who received the Ad26.COV2.S COVID-19 vaccine or a placebo. This chain uses TRBV9 with TRBJ1-4, with a weak D call TRBD1 (5 bases). The DNA of the CDR3 is TGTGCCAGCAGCGTAGGGGGACCTAGTAATGAAAAACTGTTTTTT. Translating it yields CASSVGGPSNEKLFF.